This is a list of T cell receptor beta chains from one sample in a study of blood T cell repertoires in COVID-19. TCRdb's table, derived via immunoSEQ multiplex PCR, lists solely in-frame clones and lacks some. The repertoire holds 130,000 to 150,000 clones, with about 86% as singletons. The sample consisted of peripheral blood. The receptor set was obtained from a human donor in a cohort sampled during active COVID-19. Each CDR3 is given with its conserved first and last residue. Each record gives: clone size, D gene, J gene, V gene, CDR3 protein. A D gene is named only where the DNA matches it firmly. The size of a clone is reported for some rows only, either as once, few or many, or as a class for expanded clones.

.	.	TRBJ1-1	TRBV4-3	CASSQDKNTEAFF
.	.	TRBJ2-7	TRBV7-3	CASSLRGASEQYF
.	.	TRBJ2-7	TRBV4-2	CASSQAGNSYEQYF
.	TRBD1	TRBJ1-2	TRBV7-2	CASSLERDSAYGYTF
few	TRBD2	TRBJ2-1	TRBV14	CASSQAMASLSGGREFF
.	TRBD1	TRBJ2-3	TRBV7-9	CASSFSGTGEFRDTQYF
.	.	TRBJ2-3	TRBV4-3	CASSPKGTVLSGDTQYF
.	TRBD2	TRBJ2-7	TRBV5-4	CASSFGLAGGGFSYEQYF
.	.	TRBJ2-1	TRBV6-5	CASSSGMGPFF
.	.	TRBJ1-3	TRBV7-9	CASSQLARSGNTIYF
.	.	TRBJ2-1	TRBV5-1	CASSSQNSYNEQFF
.	TRBD2	TRBJ2-7	TRBV27	CASTASGSSYEQYF
.	.	TRBJ1-5	TRBV7-8	CASSSLGGQPQHF
.	TRBD1	TRBJ1-1	TRBV5-1	CASRTQGLDTEAFF
once	.	TRBJ1-3	TRBV6-1	CASSEGGSGNSGNTIYF
.	TRBD1	TRBJ2-7	TRBV4-3	CASSQAGTASYEQYF
once	.	TRBJ1-5	TRBV6-2/TRBV6-3	CASSYTTGGYSNQPQHF
.	.	TRBJ2-7	TRBV5-5	CASSLVIGEQYF
.	TRBD1	TRBJ2-5	TRBV5-1	CASSIAGTVAETQYF
once	.	TRBJ2-1	TRBV28	CASNRYNEQFF